The 21 T cell receptor beta chains in this list originate from one sample, sequenced in a study of T cell repertoires in cytomegalovirus infection. One entry per CDR3 protein, called by TCRdb with MiXCR from the reads. The repertoire holds 75,000 to 100,000 distinct CDR3 sequences, with approximately 30% as singletons. The antigens these receptors bind are not known. The starting material was CD8+ T cells from cultured PBMCs, obtained from culture after CMV antigen stimulation. The receptors derive from a human donor in good health (CMV status not recorded). Some clones in this sample may be carry-over from other donors' samples.

V is TRBV20-1 and J is TRBJ2-2; D uncertain. CDR1 is DFQATT, CDR2 SNEGSKA, per germline (reference sequence). The germline V and J ends were trimmed by 6 bases and 2 bases, with 10 bases remaining between them. The CDR3 is 13 residues long. CDR3 nucleotides: TGCAGTGCCTCGGAACCAAACACCGGGGAGCTGTTTTTT. Amino acid sequence: CSASEPNTGELFF.

This rearrangement joins TRBV5-4 to TRBJ1-1, with D possibly TRBD1 on 5 matching bases. CDR1 is SGHNT, CDR2 YYREEE, per germline (reference sequence). This CDR3 is built from 14 residues. Trimming took off 2 bases at V and 1 base at J, with 9 bases between the two ends. The CDR3 coding sequence is TGTGCCAGCAGCTTCTGGGGCGGGAACACTGAAGCTTTCTTT. It translates to CASSFWGGNTEAFF.

The chain uses TRBV12-3 or TRBV12-4 and TRBJ2-7; 8 nucleotides match TRBD1. The CDR3 consists of 14 residues. Losses at the gene ends were 4 bases for V and 5 bases for J; bases not matched to a gene: 7. CDR3 DNA: TGTGCCAGCAGTTGGACAGGGACGATCGACGAGCAGTACTTC. It is translated as CASSWTGTIDEQYF.

This clonotype has at least ten counts. The chain couples TRBV28 to TRBJ1-2; D gene ambiguous. This CDR3 spans 14 amino acids. Trimming shortened V by 2 bases and J by 4 bases, and 11 bases separated the two germline ends. CDR1 and CDR2 from the germline V gene are MDHEN and SYDVKM. In nucleotides, the CDR3 is TGTGCCAGCAGTTTAGTGACCCTGAGCTATGGCTACACCTTC. Its translation: CASSLVTLSYGYTF.

This clonotype came up many times. The J gene is TRBJ2-6, the V gene TRBV7-3; possible D gene TRBD2, 5 bases. CDR1 is SGHTA, CDR2 FQGTGA, per germline. Trimming cost V 1 base and J 2 bases, with 6 bases left between them. The CDR3 extends over 15 amino acids. CDR3 loop: CASSLRETGANVLTF. In nucleotides, the CDR3 is TGTGCCAGCAGCTTAAGGGAGACTGGGGCCAACGTCCTGACTTTC.

In this sample, this clonotype turned up a few times. The rearrangement joins TRBV12-3 or TRBV12-4 to TRBJ2-5; 9 bases agree with TRBD2. There are 16 residues in the CDR3. Trimming cost V 5 bases and J 5 bases; bases outside gene matches: 12. CDR3 region: CASSPAGGGAVETQYF. The CDR3 DNA sequence: TGTGCCAGCAGTCCGGCGGGCGGGGGGGCCGTTGAGACCCAGTACTTC.

The J gene is TRBJ2-7, the V gene TRBV29-1; 9 bases fit TRBD2. The CDR3 runs 13 residues. Trimming cost V 7 bases and J 0 bases; bases outside gene matches: 4. Germline CDR1 SQVTM, CDR2 ANQGSEA. Here the CDR3 DNA reads TGCAGCGCCCTAGCGGGGAGCTCCTACGAGCAGTACTTC. Its protein is CSALAGSSYEQYF.

This clonotype occurred many times. The rearrangement uses TRBV24-1 and TRBJ2-6; D could derive from TRBD1 or TRBD2 (5 bases each). Trimming cost V 3 bases and J 0 bases, with 14 bases left between them. Germline V gives CDR1 KGHDR, CDR2 SFDVKD. This CDR3 contains 18 residues. CDR3 sequence: CATSDPGTSSSGANVLTF. CDR3 in DNA: TGTGCCACCAGTGATCCCGGGACCTCTAGCTCTGGGGCCAACGTCCTGACTTTC.

This clonotype came up a few times. In DNA, the CDR3 is TGTGCCAGCAGCTTGGCCGGGCGTATTGAAGCTTTCTTT. This codes for CASSLAGRIEAFF. The rearrangement joins TRBV5-6 to TRBJ1-1; D is uncertain. CDR1 is SGHDT, CDR2 YYEEEE, per germline. The V end was cut by 0 bases, the J end by 7 bases, with 10 bases between. The CDR3 is made up of 13 amino acids.

This clonotype showed up just a few times. The rearrangement links TRBV7-2 to TRBJ2-3; TRBD2 matches at 9 bases. Losses at the gene ends were 5 bases for V and 4 bases for J; bases not matched to a gene: 7. This CDR3 is 15 amino acids long. The germline gives CDR1 SGHTA, CDR2 FQGNSA. The CDR3 DNA reads as TGTGCCAGCAGCCCGGGGACTAGCAGGGCAGATACGCAGTATTTT. Translation gives CASSPGTSRADTQYF.

The chain uses TRBV7-9 and TRBJ2-1; D remains unclear. Per germline, CDR1 SEHNR and CDR2 FQNEAQ (reference sequence). The CDR3 contains 16 residues. Between the trimmed V and J ends, which lost 0 bases and 7 bases, there was a span of 16 bases. The CDR3 region has the DNA TGTGCCAGCAGCTTAGCCCCGAGGCAGTTGGGGAATGAGCAGTTCTTC. Residues: CASSLAPRQLGNEQFF.

The table lists this clonotype with a few counts. CDR3: CSARTGTALEALHF. The CDR3, as DNA: TGCAGTGCTAGAACCGGGACAGCCCTTGAAGCCCTCCACTTT. V usage is TRBV20-1 and J usage is TRBJ1-6; 7 nucleotides match TRBD1. From germline, CDR1 is DFQATT and CDR2 SNEGSKA (reference sequence). This CDR3 spans 14 amino acids. Trimming at V came to 2 bases and at J to 14 bases, leaving 12 bases not matched to a gene.

This clonotype appeared many times. The chain is built from TRBV12-3 or TRBV12-4 and TRBJ1-1; D is uncertain. This CDR3 has 15 residues. V was clipped by 1 base and J by 4 bases, with 13 bases between them. The CDR3: CASSLEAGWSTEAFF. For the CDR3, the DNA is TGTGCCAGCAGTTTAGAGGCGGGGTGGAGCACTGAAGCTTTCTTT.

This rearrangement joins TRBV28 to TRBJ2-2; tentatively, D is TRBD1 (5 bases). Germline loops: CDR1 MDHEN, CDR2 SYDVKM. The CDR3 loop spans 18 amino acids. V shed 1 base and J shed 4 bases, with 19 bases lying between them. CDR3 protein: CASSLYWAGSTRTGELFF. Written as DNA, the CDR3 is TGTGCCAGCAGTTTATATTGGGCAGGGTCAACTCGCACCGGGGAGCTGTTTTTT.

This clonotype showed up just a few times. The genes are TRBV7-3 and TRBJ2-3, with 8 bases matching TRBD2. Germline V gives CDR1 SGHTA, CDR2 FQGTGA. V lost 4 bases to trimming and J lost 3 bases; unmatched junction nucleotides: 9. This CDR3 contains 16 residues. This CDR3 reads CASSSWGSGATDTQYF. In nucleotides, the CDR3 is TGTGCCAGCAGCTCCTGGGGTAGCGGGGCAACAGATACGCAGTATTTT.

This clonotype has a single count. The chain is built from TRBV15 and TRBJ2-7; D is perhaps TRBD1 (5 bases). CDR3 length: 14 amino acids. V lost 3 bases and J lost 6, with 15 bases in between. Germline V gene data show CDR1 as LNHNV and CDR2 as YYDKDF (reference sequence). CDR3: CATSSWGSLREQYF. CDR3 DNA: TGTGCCACCAGCAGTTGGGGCAGTCTGCGCGAGCAGTACTTC.

The chain is built from TRBV27 and TRBJ1-5, with D possibly being TRBD1 (5 bases). V was pared by 5 bases and J by 4 bases, with 9 bases between. The CDR3 length is 13 residues. Germline-derived CDR1 and CDR2 are MNHEY and SMNVEV (reference sequence). In nucleotides, the CDR3 is TGTGCCAGCAGTGTTACAGGTAATCAGCCCCAGCATTTT. Its translation: CASSVTGNQPQHF.

This rearrangement joins TRBV6-5 to TRBJ1-6; D may be TRBD1 (5 bases). Trimming took 6 bases from V and 9 from J, leaving 12 bases between them. CDR1 is MNHEY and CDR2 is SVGAGI in the germline V gene. The CDR3 totals 13 residues. The CDR3 loop is CASSPGFGSPLHF. CDR3 in DNA: TGTGCCAGCAGCCCAGGGTTTGGTTCACCCCTCCACTTT.

The chain employs TRBV27 and TRBJ1-2; perhaps TRBD1 as D (5 bases). Trimming pared 8 bases from V and 5 bases from J, leaving 18 bases between. The V gene's germline CDR1 is MNHEY and CDR2 SMNVEV (reference sequence). There are 14 residues in the CDR3. CDR3 sequence: CASSTPGGWYGYTF. CDR3 in DNA: TGTGCCAGCTCAACCCCCGGGGGTTGGTATGGCTACACCTTC.

This clonotype was detected many times. The chain links TRBV11-1 to TRBJ2-7, with no clear D. The CDR3 is made up of 15 amino acids. Trimming left V 1 base short and J 3 bases short, with 13 bases between. CDR1 is SGHAT, CDR2 FQDESV, per germline (reference sequence). For the CDR3, the DNA is TGTGCCAGCAGCTTAGGGGAAGGGAAGGGCTACGAGCAGTACTTC. It encodes CASSLGEGKGYEQYF.

The chain combines TRBV2 with TRBJ1-4; D is ambiguous. V dropped 1 base and J dropped 8 bases, with 14 bases sitting between them. This CDR3 is 15 amino acids long. Germline CDR1 and CDR2: SNHLY and FYNNEI. The CDR3 here is CASSEVADGGEKLFF. The CDR3 bases are TGTGCCAGCAGTGAAGTGGCAGACGGTGGGGAAAAACTGTTTTTT.